This passage covers 14 T cell receptor delta chains from one sample sequenced in a study of gamma-delta chains in newborns, infants, children. TCRdb re-called the reads with CATT. The sample has 3,000 or so delta-chain clones, 0.25% to 0.3% seen once. The sample was blood. Receptors originate from a child who was a newborn, infant or young child, either healthy, febrile or measles-vaccinated (not recorded which).

This clone was counted between two and nine times. This likely traces to a read error, being one base from a far larger clone. This specimen includes other DNA sequences encoding the same CDR3. V and J are TRDV2 and TRDJ3, with TRDD3 matching over 12 bases. CDR1 and CDR2 (germline): GEAIGNYY, EKD. The CDR3 runs 17 residues. Losses at the gene ends were 2 bases for V and 4 bases for J; bases not matched to a gene: 2. CDR3 nucleotide sequence: TGTGCCTGTGACATACTGGGGGATACTTGGGACACCCGACAGATGTTTTTC. Its protein product is CACDILGDTWDTRQMFF.

This clone was seen only a few times. TCRdb pairs this DNA with a much larger clone's protein that differs at residues 3 and 15, likely a read error; the protein shown was translated from the DNA. V and J are TRDV2 and TRDJ2; 12 bases agree with TRDD3. CDR3 length equals 18 residues. Per germline, CDR1 GEAIGNYY and CDR2 EKD. The chain's CDR3 is CASDPLLGDTFLTARLFF. In DNA form, the CDR3 reads TGTGCCAGTGACCCTCTACTGGGGGATACCTTTTTGACAGCACGACTCTTCTTT.

As regards this clone: The protein TCRdb lists belongs to a much larger clone and differs from this DNA's translation at residue 4, which points to a read error; the protein shown is made from the DNA. The genes are TRDV2 and TRDJ1; the D gene is possibly TRDD3 (6 bases). The CDR3 loop spans 15 amino acids. Between the trimmed V and J ends, which lost 5 bases and 0 bases, there was a span of 15 bases. The germline V gene has CDR1 GEAIGNYY and CDR2 EKD. The CDR3 DNA reads TGTGCCTGTGGCACGGGGATTCGGTACACCGATAAACTCATCTTT. Translating it yields CACGTGIRYTDKLIF.

Only a few counts were recorded for this clone. The TCRdb record carries a much larger clone's protein, which differs from this DNA's translation at residue 3; a read error is the likely cause, and the protein listed here is the DNA translation. The V gene is TRDV2, the J gene TRDJ1; perhaps TRDD3 as D (6 bases). The CDR3 spans 13 residues. CDR1 is GEAIGNYY and CDR2 is EKD in the germline V gene. The CDR3 loop is CASDTWGPDKLIF. CDR3 nucleotides: TGTGCCAGTGACACCTGGGGACCCGATAAACTCATCTTT.

This clone was seen only a few times. This DNA translates differently at residue 8 from the TCRdb protein, which is that of a much larger clone; a read error is likely, and the protein shown is the DNA's own translation. The chain has TRDV2 and TRDJ3; tentatively, D is TRDD3 (6 bases). CDR1 is GEAIGNYY and CDR2 is EKD in the germline V gene. The CDR3 loop spans 19 amino acids. V dropped 0 bases and J dropped 0 bases, with 14 bases sitting between them. The CDR3 sequence is CACDTVLRDSSWDTRQMFF. The CDR3 DNA is TGTGCCTGTGACACCGTACTGAGGGATAGCTCCTGGGACACCCGACAGATGTTTTTC.

Comment on this clone: This is likely an artifact of a read error, given a far larger clone one base away. The sample carries other DNA sequences with the same CDR3. In nucleotides, the CDR3 is TGTGCCTGTGACGGATTACTGGGGGATAAGGCTTTGACTGCACAACTCTTCTTT. This sequence encodes CACDGLLGDKALTAQLFF. This chain uses TRDV2 with TRDJ2, with 11 bases lining up with TRDD3. The CDR3 is 18 residues long. The germline V gene has CDR1 GEAIGNYY and CDR2 EKD.

This clone was picked up a small number of times. The protein TCRdb lists belongs to a much larger clone and differs from this DNA's translation at residue 4, which points to a read error; the protein shown is made from the DNA. The CDR3 reads CACNPLGDTRPLIF. Written as DNA, the CDR3 is TGTGCCTGTAACCCTCTGGGGGATACAAGACCCCTGATCTTT. The chain recombines TRDV2 with TRDJ4, with 11 bases matching TRDD3. The ends lost 6 bases at V and 2 bases at J; junction bases unmatched: 7. CDR3 length equals 14 residues. The germline CDR1 and CDR2 sequences are GEAIGNYY and EKD.

In this sample, this clone turned up a few times. TCRdb's protein for this DNA is that of a much larger clone and differs from the translation at residue 13, likely a read error; the protein shown is the DNA translation. The V call is TRDV2, the J call TRDJ2; 8 nucleotides align to TRDD3. CDR1 GEAIGNYY and CDR2 EKD come from the germline V gene. This CDR3 region has 17 residues. The DNA for the CDR3 is TGTGCCTGCGTCCCAGTAAATGGGGGATCAGGGACAACACAACTCTTCTTT. Protein: CACVPVNGGSGTTQLFF.

This clone was seen a handful of times. TCRdb lists the protein of a much larger clone for this DNA, which differs at residue 5, so this is likely a read error; the protein given here is translated from the DNA itself. The chain recombines TRDV2 with TRDJ2; TRDD3 matches 7 bases. There are 14 residues in the CDR3. Germline loops: CDR1 GEAIGNYY, CDR2 EKD. Trimming took 3 bases from V and 7 from J; bases not matched to a gene: 7. The CDR3 bases are TGTGCCTGTGACTCCTGGGGGGTAGAAGCACAACTCTTCTTT. Encoded protein: CACDSWGVEAQLFF.

This clone was counted only a few times. TCRdb assigns this DNA the protein of a much larger clone, which departs from its translation at residue 17; this likely reflects a read error, and the protein shown comes from translating the DNA. The V and J genes are TRDV2 and TRDJ2, with D possibly matching TRDD3 (6 bases). The CDR3 contains 19 residues. Germline CDR1 is GEAIGNYY and CDR2 is EKD. CDR3 sequence reads: CACDPIERDKYEDTAQPFF. The DNA of the CDR3 is TGTGCCTGTGACCCTATAGAGAGGGATAAATACGAGGACACAGCACAACCCTTCTTT.

With respect to this clone: A far more abundant clone sits one base away, making this likely a read error. The identical CDR3 is also encoded by other nucleotide sequences in the sample. V is TRDV2 and J is TRDJ3; TRDD3 agrees at 12 bases. This CDR3 contains 18 residues. With 2 bases clipped from V and 4 bases from J, the junction kept 5 bases outside the gene matches. Germline values: CDR1 GEAIGNYY, CDR2 EKD. The CDR3, as DNA: TGTGCCTGTGACAAAGTACTGGGGGATACTTGGGACACCCGACAGATGTTTTTC. Translated, it gives CACDKVLGDTWDTRQMFF.

This clone turned up a few times. It differs at one base from a far larger clone, so likely a read error. This sample also contains other DNA sequences that code for the same CDR3. CDR3 region: CACDSTGGLTAQLFF. In DNA form, the CDR3 reads TGTGCCTGTGACAGTACCGGGGGATTGACAGCACAACTCTTCTTT. The chain links TRDV2 to TRDJ2; D possibly corresponds to TRDD3 (6 bases). Per germline, CDR1 GEAIGNYY and CDR2 EKD. The V and J ends lost 2 bases and 2 bases respectively, with 11 bases between them. CDR3 length: 15 residues.

With respect to this clone: TCRdb assigns this DNA the protein of a much larger clone, which departs from its translation at residue 10; this likely reflects a read error, and the protein shown comes from translating the DNA. The rearrangement uses TRDV2 and TRDJ1, with 10 bases identical to TRDD3. Germline lookup yields CDR1 GEAIGNYY and CDR2 EKD. The CDR3 contains 13 residues. CDR3 sequence reads: CACDTGGYDNLIF. CDR3 coding DNA: TGTGCCTGTGACACCGGGGGATACGATAACCTCATCTTT.

On this clone itself: This likely reflects a read error, since a far larger clone is one base away. The identical CDR3 is also encoded by other nucleotide sequences in the sample. The rearrangement joins TRDV2 to TRDJ1; D may be TRDD3 (6 bases). Trimming shortened V by 3 bases and J by 0 bases, and 16 bases separated the two germline ends. This CDR3 has 16 amino acids. The germline V gene encodes CDR1 GEAIGNYY and CDR2 EKD. CDR3: CACDVLGDTYTDKLIF. CDR3 bases: TGTGCCTGTGACGTACTGGGTGATACGTACACCGATAAACTCATCTTT.